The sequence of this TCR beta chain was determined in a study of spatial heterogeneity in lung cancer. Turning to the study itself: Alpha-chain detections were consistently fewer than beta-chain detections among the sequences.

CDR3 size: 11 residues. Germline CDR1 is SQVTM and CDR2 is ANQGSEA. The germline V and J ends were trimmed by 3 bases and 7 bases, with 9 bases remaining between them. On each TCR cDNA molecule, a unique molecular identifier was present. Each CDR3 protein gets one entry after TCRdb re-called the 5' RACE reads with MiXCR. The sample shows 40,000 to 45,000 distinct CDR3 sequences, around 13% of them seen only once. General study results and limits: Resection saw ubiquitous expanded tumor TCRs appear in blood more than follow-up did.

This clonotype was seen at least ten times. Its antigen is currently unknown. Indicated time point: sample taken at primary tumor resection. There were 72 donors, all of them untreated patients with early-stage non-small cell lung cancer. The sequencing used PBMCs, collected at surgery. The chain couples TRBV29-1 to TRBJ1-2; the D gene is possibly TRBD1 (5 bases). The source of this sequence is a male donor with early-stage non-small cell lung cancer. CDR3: CSVDGARGYTF. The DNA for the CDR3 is TGCAGCGTTGACGGGGCCCGTGGCTACACCTTC.